Listed below are T cell receptor beta chains from one sample, sequenced in a study of a mutant IDH1 vaccine in newly diagnosed glioma. Data came from immunoSEQ multiplex PCR; TCRdb stores just in-frame clones and leaves some out. The data contain tens of thousands of clones, roughly 80% of them singletons. Their antigen targets remain unknown. The sample here was PBMCs, taken from a glioma patient whose treatment included an IDH1 peptide vaccine. Receptor source: a young woman with glioma. The CDR3 runs from the conserved cysteine through the conserved F or W. D genes are given only for firm matches. Where a row states a size, it is once, few, many or the class of an expanded clone; other rows omit it.

j_gene,abundance,v_gene,d_gene,CDR3nt,CDR3aa
TRBJ2-5,.,TRBV27,.,TGTGCCAGCAGTTTTAGGCTCAGCCCTAACCAAGAGACCCAGTACTTC,CASSFRLSPNQETQYF
TRBJ2-7,few,TRBV5-5,TRBD2,TGTGCCAGCAGTTGGACTAGCGGAACACCCTACGAGCAGTACTTC,CASSWTSGTPYEQYF
TRBJ2-7,.,TRBV7-2,TRBD2,TGTGCCAGCAGCTTAGCGCTGGGCGGGAGGACCTACGAGCAGTACTTC,CASSLALGGRTYEQYF
TRBJ2-2,.,TRBV10-3,.,TGTGCCATCAGTGATTTCAGCGGAATCACCGGGGAGCTGTTTTTT,CAISDFSGITGELFF
TRBJ2-1,.,TRBV10-3,TRBD1,TGTGCCATCAGTGAGATGGGGAGGCAGGGGGCCCGAGGTAATGAGCAGTTCTTC,CAISEMGRQGARGNEQFF
TRBJ2-2,.,TRBV5-4,.,TGTGCCAGCAGCTCCCAACTCACCCCTACCGGGGAGCTGTTTTTT,CASSSQLTPTGELFF
TRBJ2-1,.,TRBV5-4,.,TGTGCCAGCACTTACGAGGCGGGGAGAAATGAGCAGTTCTTC,CASTYEAGRNEQFF
TRBJ2-7,.,TRBV4-1,.,TGCGCCAGCAGCCAAGATGGGCGGGGACTCTCCTACGAGCAGTACTTC,CASSQDGRGLSYEQYF
TRBJ2-7,.,TRBV19,.,TGTGCCAGTAGCCGAGACAGCGCCTACGAGCAGTACTTC,CASSRDSAYEQYF
TRBJ1-2,.,TRBV19,TRBD1,TGTGCCAGTAGTACACTCCTCGACCCGACAGGGGACTATGGCTACACCTTC,CASSTLLDPTGDYGYTF
TRBJ2-2,once,TRBV27,.,TGTGCCAGCAGGTCAGGGTTTGCCGGGGAGCTGTTTTTT,CASRSGFAGELFF
TRBJ1-4,few,TRBV6-5,.,TGTGCCAGCAGTTACGCATATCCAGGGAATGAAAAACTGTTTTTT,CASSYAYPGNEKLFF
TRBJ2-3,.,TRBV7-8,TRBD2,TGTGCCAGCAGCTCCCTACAGCGGGGGAGCGCAGATACGCAGTATTTT,CASSSLQRGSADTQYF
TRBJ2-7,.,TRBV18,.,TGTGCCAGCTCACCTTTTGACGGCTACGAGCAGTACTTC,CASSPFDGYEQYF
TRBJ2-7,.,TRBV5-1,TRBD1,TGCGCCAGCACCACTGGTCCGGGACAGGGCCTCGACGAGCAGTACTTC,CASTTGPGQGLDEQYF
TRBJ1-5,.,TRBV23-1,.,TGCGCCAGCAGTCCTCAGCCCCAGCATTTT,CASSPQPQHF
TRBJ2-5,.,TRBV29-1,.,TGCAGCGCCCTGGGCCAAGAGACCCAGTACTTC,CSALGQETQYF
TRBJ1-2,.,TRBV5-4,.,TGTGCCAGCAGCCAGGGCCTAGCTAACTATGGCTACACCTTC,CASSQGLANYGYTF
TRBJ2-2,.,TRBV6-1,TRBD2,TGTGCCAGCAGGGCTAGCGGGGGGTCTACCGGGGAGCTGTTTTTT,CASRASGGSTGELFF
TRBJ2-7,.,TRBV13,.,TGTGCCAGCAGCTTAGGGAGGGGCGGCGAGCAGTACTTC,CASSLGRGGEQYF
TRBJ2-7,.,TRBV6-5,.,TGTGCCAGCAGTTACCTCTCCGGGGGTGGGGGCGGCGAGCAGTACTTC,CASSYLSGGGGGEQYF
TRBJ2-3,.,TRBV6-4,TRBD2,TGTGCCAGCAGTGACTCGACTAGCGGGGCGGGCACAGATACGCAGTATTTT,CASSDSTSGAGTDTQYF
TRBJ1-2,.,TRBV29-1,.,TGCAGCGTCGGGTATGGCTACACCTTC,CSVGYGYTF
TRBJ1-1,.,TRBV27,.,TGTGCCAGCAGTGACCGTCAGGGAGTGTACACTGAAGCTTTCTTT,CASSDRQGVYTEAFF
TRBJ1-5,.,TRBV6-6,.,TGTGCCAGCAAGTTCGGGGGAGAGGGACAGCCCCAGCATTTT,CASKFGGEGQPQHF
TRBJ1-6,.,TRBV2,TRBD1,TGTGCCAGCAGTAGGGACAGGGGAACCTATAATTCACCCCTCCACTTT,CASSRDRGTYNSPLHF
TRBJ1-6,.,TRBV6-5,.,TGTGCCAGCAGTTACTTAGGGGGTTCGGGTTCACCCCTCCACTTT,CASSYLGGSGSPLHF
TRBJ1-2,.,TRBV6-5,.,TGTGCCAGCAGTTACCCAAGCGGGCTAGGCTACACCTTC,CASSYPSGLGYTF
TRBJ2-1,.,TRBV7-7,.,TGTGCTAGCAGCTTAGGTTCTGTCAATGAGCAGTTCTTC,CASSLGSVNEQFF
TRBJ1-1,few,TRBV27,.,TGTGCCAGCAGTTATGGGGGTGGAACTGAAGCTTTCTTT,CASSYGGGTEAFF
TRBJ2-5,.,TRBV7-2,.,TGTGCCAGCAGGAGAACAGGACTCGGGGAGACCCAGTACTTC,CASRRTGLGETQYF
TRBJ2-1,.,TRBV4-1,.,TGCGCCAGCAGCCACTTTGCTGACTCCTACAATGAGCAGTTCTTC,CASSHFADSYNEQFF
TRBJ2-1,.,TRBV7-9,.,TGTGCCAGCAGCTTACGAGAGACTGTTTCCTACAATGAGCAGTTCTTC,CASSLRETVSYNEQFF
TRBJ2-7,.,TRBV6-1,.,TGTGCCAGCAGTGCTGGGGTCCTGGGGGCCTACGAGCAGTACTTC,CASSAGVLGAYEQYF
TRBJ1-3,.,TRBV4-2,.,TGTGCCAGCAGCCAAGACGTTTCCTTACAAGGAGGCTCTGGAAACACCATATATTTT,CASSQDVSLQGGSGNTIYF
TRBJ2-3,.,TRBV7-8,.,TGTGCCAGCAGCCCTGGTGGGGATACGCAGTATTTT,CASSPGGDTQYF
TRBJ2-7,.,TRBV28,.,TGTGCCAGCAGGGGGTGGTACGAGCAGTACTTC,CASRGWYEQYF
TRBJ2-7,.,TRBV19,.,TGTGCCAGTAGTATTGCCGTGGGGAGCTCCTACGAGCAGTACTTC,CASSIAVGSSYEQYF
TRBJ1-2,.,TRBV11-2,.,TGTGCCAGCGGTTCCGGGGGCTACACCTTC,CASGSGGYTF
TRBJ1-2,.,TRBV14,TRBD1,TGTGCCAGCAGCCAGATTTACCGGGACAGGGTCCCCTTCGACTATGGCTACACCTTC,CASSQIYRDRVPFDYGYTF
TRBJ1-4,.,TRBV7-4,.,TGTGCCAGCAGCTTAGTTTGGTACCAGAAGGAAAAACTGTTTTTT,CASSLVWYQKEKLFF
TRBJ1-1,few,TRBV6-1,.,TGTGCCAGTTTTACTCGCGGACTGAACACTGAAGCTTTCTTT,CASFTRGLNTEAFF
TRBJ2-3,.,TRBV9,.,TGTGCCAGCAGCGTAGCGAGGGGCGGTCGGGATACGCAGTATTTT,CASSVARGGRDTQYF
TRBJ1-3,.,TRBV30,.,TGTGCCTGGGGAATGGACTTTGGCTCTGGAAACACCATATATTTT,CAWGMDFGSGNTIYF
TRBJ2-5,.,TRBV7-8,.,TGTGCCAGCAGCTTAGGGTTTGGATCATACGGAGGAGAGACCCAGTACTTC,CASSLGFGSYGGETQYF
TRBJ1-3,.,TRBV28,.,TGTGCCAGCAGAGGCTCAGACAGGAACTCTGGAAACACCATATATTTT,CASRGSDRNSGNTIYF
TRBJ1-1,.,TRBV11-3,.,TGTGCCAGCAGCCCGAGAAGTCCGGCGGTGAACACTGAAGCTTTCTTT,CASSPRSPAVNTEAFF
TRBJ2-7,.,TRBV10-3,.,TGTGCCATCAGTGGGTCTAGCGCCGAGGTGGGCGAGCAGTACTTC,CAISGSSAEVGEQYF
TRBJ2-2,.,TRBV29-1,TRBD1,TGCAGCGTTGGGGCTTATGTGGGACAGATGAACACCGGGGAGCTGTTTTTT,CSVGAYVGQMNTGELFF
TRBJ1-1,.,TRBV6-4,.,TGTGCCAGCAGTGCCGGCAGCAACACTGAAGCTTTCTTT,CASSAGSNTEAFF
TRBJ1-2,once,TRBV4-3,TRBD1,TGCGCCAGCAGATGGGGGACAGGGCCCCTCTATGGCTACACCTTC,CASRWGTGPLYGYTF
TRBJ2-3,.,TRBV9,TRBD2,TGTGCCAGCAGCGTAGGTCTAGCGGGAGTGACAGATACGCAGTATTTT,CASSVGLAGVTDTQYF
TRBJ2-1,once,TRBV28,.,TGTGCCAGCAGTTTTGACAGGCTGACAGGGAGGACCTACAATGAGCAGTTCTTC,CASSFDRLTGRTYNEQFF
TRBJ1-5,.,TRBV6-5,.,TGTGCCAGCAGTTATTTCAGGGGTGGTCAGCCCCAGCATTTT,CASSYFRGGQPQHF
TRBJ2-3,once,TRBV5-4,TRBD2,TGTGCCAGCAGCTTCGGGACTAGCGGGGCAGATACGCAGTATTTT,CASSFGTSGADTQYF
TRBJ1-1,.,TRBV29-1,.,TGCAGCGTTTCGGAGGGGAGCACTGAAGCTTTCTTT,CSVSEGSTEAFF
TRBJ2-4,.,TRBV5-6,.,TGTGCCAGCAGCGGTGCGGGAACAGCCAAAAACATTCAGTACTTC,CASSGAGTAKNIQYF
TRBJ1-6,.,TRBV11-2,.,TGTGCCAGCAGCTTAGGGGGGGGACTCCTCCACTTT,CASSLGGGLLHF
TRBJ1-6,.,TRBV30,TRBD1,TGTGCCGGACAGGGATCCTATAATTCACCCCTCCACTTT,CAGQGSYNSPLHF
TRBJ1-1,.,TRBV5-4,.,TGTGCCAGCAGCTCAGGGGACCTGGTGAACACTGAAGCTTTCTTT,CASSSGDLVNTEAFF